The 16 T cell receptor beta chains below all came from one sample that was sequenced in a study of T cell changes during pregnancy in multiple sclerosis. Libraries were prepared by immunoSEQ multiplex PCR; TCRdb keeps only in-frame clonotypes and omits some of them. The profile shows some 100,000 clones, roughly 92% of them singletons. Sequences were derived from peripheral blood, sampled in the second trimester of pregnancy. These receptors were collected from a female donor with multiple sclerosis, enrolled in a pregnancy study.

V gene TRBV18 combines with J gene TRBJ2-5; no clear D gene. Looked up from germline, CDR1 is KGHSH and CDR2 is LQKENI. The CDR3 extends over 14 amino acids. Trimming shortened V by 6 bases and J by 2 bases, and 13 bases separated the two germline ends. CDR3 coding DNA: TGTGCCAGCTCCCCCGCATACTTACAAGAGACCCAGTACTTC. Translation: CASSPAYLQETQYF.

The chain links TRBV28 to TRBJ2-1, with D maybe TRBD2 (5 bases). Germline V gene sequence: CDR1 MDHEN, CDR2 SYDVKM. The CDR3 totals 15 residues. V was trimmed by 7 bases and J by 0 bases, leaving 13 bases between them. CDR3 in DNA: TGTGCCAGCATCCGTGACTATTCCTCCTACAATGAGCAGTTCTTC. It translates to CASIRDYSSYNEQFF.

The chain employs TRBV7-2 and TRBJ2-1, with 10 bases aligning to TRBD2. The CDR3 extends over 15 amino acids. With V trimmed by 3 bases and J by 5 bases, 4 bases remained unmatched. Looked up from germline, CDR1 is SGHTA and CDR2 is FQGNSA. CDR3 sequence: CASSFVAGGNNEQFF. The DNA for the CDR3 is TGTGCCAGCAGCTTCGTAGCGGGGGGAAACAATGAGCAGTTCTTC.

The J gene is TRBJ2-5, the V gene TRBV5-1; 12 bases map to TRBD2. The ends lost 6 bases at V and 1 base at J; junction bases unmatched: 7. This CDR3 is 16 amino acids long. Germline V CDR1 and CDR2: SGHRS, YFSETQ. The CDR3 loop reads CASKRTSGRRQETQYF. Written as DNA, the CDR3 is TGCGCCAGCAAAAGAACTAGCGGGAGGCGCCAAGAGACCCAGTACTTC.

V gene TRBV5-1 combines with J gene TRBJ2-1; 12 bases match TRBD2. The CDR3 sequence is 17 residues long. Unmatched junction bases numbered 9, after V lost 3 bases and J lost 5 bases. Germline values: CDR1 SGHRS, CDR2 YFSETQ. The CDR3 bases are TGCGCCAGCAGCTCAAATATTCTAGCGGGAGGGGACAATGAGCAGTTCTTC. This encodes CASSSNILAGGDNEQFF.

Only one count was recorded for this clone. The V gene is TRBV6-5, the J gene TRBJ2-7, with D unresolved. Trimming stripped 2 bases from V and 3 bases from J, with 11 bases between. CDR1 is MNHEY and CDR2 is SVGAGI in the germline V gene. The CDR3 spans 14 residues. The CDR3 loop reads CASSYERQNYEQYF. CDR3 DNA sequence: TGTGCCAGCAGTTACGAGAGGCAGAACTACGAGCAGTACTTC.

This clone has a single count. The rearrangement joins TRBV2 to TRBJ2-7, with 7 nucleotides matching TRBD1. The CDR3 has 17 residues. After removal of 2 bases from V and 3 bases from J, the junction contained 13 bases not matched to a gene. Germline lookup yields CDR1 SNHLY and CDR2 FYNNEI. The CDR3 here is CASSEWVGTEGNYEQYF. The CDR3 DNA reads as TGTGCCAGCAGTGAATGGGTCGGGACAGAGGGGAACTACGAGCAGTACTTC.

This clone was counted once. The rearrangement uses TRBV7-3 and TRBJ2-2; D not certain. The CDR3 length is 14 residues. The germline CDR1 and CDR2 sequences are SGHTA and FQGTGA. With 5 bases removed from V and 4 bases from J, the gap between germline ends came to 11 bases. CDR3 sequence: CASSPRSSTGELFF. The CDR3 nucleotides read TGTGCCAGCAGCCCCCGTTCTAGCACCGGGGAGCTGTTTTTT.

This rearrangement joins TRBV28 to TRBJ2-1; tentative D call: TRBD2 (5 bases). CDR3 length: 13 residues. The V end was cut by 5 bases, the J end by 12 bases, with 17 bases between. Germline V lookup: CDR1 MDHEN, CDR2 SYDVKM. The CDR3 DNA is TGTGCCAGCAGTCCGAATACATGGGAGCGGCAGTTCTTC. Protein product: CASSPNTWERQFF.

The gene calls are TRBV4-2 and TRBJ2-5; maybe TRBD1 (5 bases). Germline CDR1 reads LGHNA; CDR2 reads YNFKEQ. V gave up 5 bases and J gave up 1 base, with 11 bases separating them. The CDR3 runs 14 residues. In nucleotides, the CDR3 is TGTGCCAGCAGCTTCAACAGGTTCCAAGAGACCCAGTACTTC. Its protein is CASSFNRFQETQYF.

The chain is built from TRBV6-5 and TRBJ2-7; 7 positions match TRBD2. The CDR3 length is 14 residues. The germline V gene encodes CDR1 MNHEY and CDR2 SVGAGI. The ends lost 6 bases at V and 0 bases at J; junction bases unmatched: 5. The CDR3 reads CASRELAPSYEQYF. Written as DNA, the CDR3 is TGTGCCAGCAGGGAACTAGCGCCCTCCTACGAGCAGTACTTC.

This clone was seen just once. CDR3 bases: TGCGCCAGCAGCCTCCAGCCCCCACTAGCGGCAATAAGTGTAGAGCAGTACTTC. Translated, it gives CASSLQPPLAAISVEQYF. The rearrangement links TRBV4-1 to TRBJ2-7, with TRBD2 matching over 8 bases. CDR1 is MGHRA, CDR2 YSYEKL, per germline. This CDR3 is 18 amino acids long. With 4 bases clipped from V and 7 bases from J, the junction kept 21 bases outside the gene matches.

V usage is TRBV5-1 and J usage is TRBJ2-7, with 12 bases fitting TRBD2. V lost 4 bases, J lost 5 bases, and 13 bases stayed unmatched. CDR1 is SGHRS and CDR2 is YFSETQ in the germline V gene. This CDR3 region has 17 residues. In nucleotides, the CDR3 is TGCGCCAGCAGCCGGGGGCTAGCGGGGGGGCCCGTCGACGAGCAGTACTTC. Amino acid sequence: CASSRGLAGGPVDEQYF. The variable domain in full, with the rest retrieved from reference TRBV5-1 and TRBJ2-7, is KAGVTQTPRYLIKTRGQQVTLSCSPISGHRSVSWYQQTPGQGLQFLFEYFSETQRNKGNFPGRFSGRQFSNSRSEMNVSTLELGDSALYLCASSRGLAGGPVDEQYFGPGTRLTVT.

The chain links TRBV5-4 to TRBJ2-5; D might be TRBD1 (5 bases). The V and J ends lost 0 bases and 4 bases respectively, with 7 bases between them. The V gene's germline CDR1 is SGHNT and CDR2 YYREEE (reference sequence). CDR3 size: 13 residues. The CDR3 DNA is TGTGCCAGCAGCTTGGGACAGATAGAGACCCAGTACTTC. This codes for CASSLGQIETQYF.

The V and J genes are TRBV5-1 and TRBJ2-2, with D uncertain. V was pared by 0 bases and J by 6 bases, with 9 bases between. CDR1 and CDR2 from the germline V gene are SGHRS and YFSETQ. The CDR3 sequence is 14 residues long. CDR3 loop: CASSLAARAGELFF. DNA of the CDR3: TGCGCCAGCAGCTTGGCCGCCCGGGCCGGGGAGCTGTTTTTT.

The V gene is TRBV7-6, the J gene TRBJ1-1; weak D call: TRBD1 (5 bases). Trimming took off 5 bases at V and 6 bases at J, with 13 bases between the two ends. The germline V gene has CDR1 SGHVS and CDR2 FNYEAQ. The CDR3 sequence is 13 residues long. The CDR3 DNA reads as TGTGCCAGCAGCCGACTGGGAGGGGCTGAAGCTTTCTTT. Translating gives CASSRLGGAEAFF.